Included here is one T cell receptor beta chain sequence, with context. Antigen: not known. TCRdb ran MiXCR on the reads and lists one entry per CDR3 protein. The sample has around 9,000 distinct CDR3 sequences, 15% to 20% seen once. This record belongs to a study of liver allograft versus peripheral blood T cells. Study summary: Repertoires of T cell receptors in transplanted livers were compared with recipients' peripheral blood repertoires. Study conclusions and caveats: Within liver allografts, T cell receptor repertoires were reportedly different from those in peripheral blood.

This CDR3 has 15 amino acids. Trimming pared 4 bases from V and 1 base from J, leaving 11 bases between. Germline CDR1 and CDR2: MNHEY and SMNVEV (reference sequence). The genes are TRBV27 and TRBJ2-1, with unresolved D. The clonotype originates from a human patient who had a liver transplant. Certain T cells may be donor cells from the graft. DNA of the CDR3: TGTGCCAGCAGTTCCCGGTCCGGGTCCTACAATGAGCAGTTCTTC. This encodes CASSSRSGSYNEQFF.